This is a list of T cell receptor beta chains from one sample in a study of T cells in Graves' hyperthyroidism and ophthalmopathy. Using its own MiXCR run on the multiplex PCR reads, TCRdb lists one record per CDR3 protein. The sample consists of hundreds of thousands of distinct CDR3 sequences, roughly an eighth of them appearing once. Specimen: blood. The receptors were sampled from a woman aged 40 to 50 with Graves' ophthalmopathy. Each CDR3 is given with its conserved first and last residue. A D gene is named only where the DNA matches it firmly. Some rows mark clone size as missing; the rest say once, few, many or name a class of expanded clone.

>-|many|TRBJ2-3|TRBV7-9
CASSPQWETDTQYF
TGTGCCAGCAGCCCACAGTGGGAAACAGATACGCAGTATTTT
>-|-|TRBJ2-5|TRBV11-2
CASSLFPLGLQETQYF
TGTGCCAGCAGCTTATTCCCCCTGGGACTCCAAGAGACCCAGTACTTC
>-|-|TRBJ2-7|TRBV7-2
CASSSGGRSAYEQYF
TGTGCCAGCAGCTCAGGCGGGCGAAGTGCCTACGAGCAGTACTTC
>-|-|TRBJ2-2|TRBV2
CASSVGGSGELFF
TGTGCCAGCAGTGTGGGGGGATCCGGGGAGCTGTTTTTT
>-|many|TRBJ2-2|TRBV12-3/TRBV12-4
CASSLGLAGGELFF
TGTGCCAGCAGTTTAGGGCTAGCAGGCGGGGAGCTGTTTTTT
>-|-|TRBJ2-3|TRBV5-8
CASRLTGGGDTQYF
TGTGCCAGCAGACTCACAGGGGGGGGAGATACGCAGTATTTT
>-|few|TRBJ1-2|TRBV7-2
CASSLNTNYGYTF
TGTGCCAGCAGCCTAAATACTAACTATGGCTACACCTTC
>-|-|TRBJ2-5|TRBV28
CASMRGGRETQYF
TGTGCCAGCATGAGGGGGGGCCGTGAGACCCAGTACTTC
>TRBD2|-|TRBJ2-1|TRBV9
CASSVEFRAGVHNEQFF
TGTGCCAGCAGCGTAGAGTTTCGGGCGGGAGTTCACAATGAGCAGTTCTTC
>-|few|TRBJ1-1|TRBV14
CASSQDLIGRPYTEAFF
TGTGCCAGCAGCCAAGATCTTATTGGCAGACCCTACACTGAAGCTTTCTTT
>-|-|TRBJ1-5|TRBV30
CAWSQYNSNQPQHF
TGTGCCTGGAGTCAGTACAATAGCAATCAGCCCCAGCATTTT
>-|few|TRBJ1-2|TRBV19
CASSPGPHYGYTF
TGTGCCAGTAGTCCCGGGCCCCACTATGGCTACACCTTC
>TRBD1|-|TRBJ1-6|TRBV9
CASSVEGTGNSPLHF
TGTGCCAGCAGCGTAGAAGGGACAGGGAATTCACCCCTCCACTTT
>-|-|TRBJ1-2|TRBV7-3
CASSLRGLIPTYCYTF
TGTGCCAGCAGCTTAAGGGGCCTTATACCTACTTATTGCTACACCTTC
>-|-|TRBJ1-5|TRBV27
CASSLGFRQPQHF
TGTGCCAGCAGTTTAGGTTTTCGTCAGCCCCAGCATTTT
>-|-|TRBJ2-3|TRBV20-1
CSARDTGSRDTQYF
TGCAGTGCTAGAGATACAGGGTCAAGAGATACGCAGTATTTT
>-|-|TRBJ2-5|TRBV20-1
CSADSRQAATETQYF
TGCAGTGCCGACTCGAGACAGGCCGCAACGGAGACCCAGTACTTC
>-|many|TRBJ1-1|TRBV7-2
CASRVGERTEAFF
TGTGCCAGCAGGGTGGGAGAGCGGACTGAAGCTTTCTTT
>TRBD1|many|TRBJ2-7|TRBV7-9
CASSNRDSYEQYF
TGTGCCAGCAGCAACCGGGACAGCTACGAGCAGTACTTC
>-|many|TRBJ1-1|TRBV2
CASSERAQTEAFF
TGTGCCAGCAGTGAGCGAGCTCAGACTGAAGCTTTCTTT
>-|-|TRBJ2-1|TRBV20-1
CSAITMGRGVNEQFF
TGCAGTGCTATCACTATGGGCAGAGGAGTCAATGAGCAGTTCTTC
>-|many|TRBJ2-2|TRBV10-3
CANSRQTDGELFF
TGTGCCAACTCCAGACAGACCGACGGGGAGCTGTTTTTT
>TRBD2|many|TRBJ2-1|TRBV27
CASRLLAGGSNEQFF
TGTGCCAGCAGGTTACTAGCGGGAGGATCGAATGAGCAGTTCTTC
>-|many|TRBJ2-5|TRBV3-1
CASKDFYQETQYF
TGTGCCAGTAAGGATTTCTACCAAGAGACCCAGTACTTC
>TRBD1|many|TRBJ2-3|TRBV24-1
CATSDWSGTGRTDTQYF
TGTGCCACCAGTGATTGGTCGGGGACAGGGCGCACAGATACGCAGTATTTT
>-|few|TRBJ2-4|TRBV24-1
CATSDFIRQTHKNIQYF
TGTGCCACCAGTGATTTTATTCGACAGACCCATAAAAACATTCAGTACTTC
>-|many|TRBJ2-3|TRBV20-1
CSARDGGHPSAQYF
TGCAGTGCTAGAGATGGCGGGCACCCCTCGGCGCAGTATTTT
>-|-|TRBJ2-2|TRBV20-1
CSARDSILGTLNTGELFF
TGCAGTGCTAGAGATTCAATCTTAGGGACACTGAACACCGGGGAGCTGTTTTTT
>TRBD1|many|TRBJ1-2|TRBV29-1
CSALHRDSVYGYTF
TGCAGCGCTCTTCACCGGGACAGCGTGTATGGCTACACCTTC
>TRBD2|-|TRBJ2-7|TRBV20-1
CSARDSGRALYEQYF
TGCAGTGCTAGGGATAGCGGGAGGGCCCTGTACGAGCAGTACTTC
>-|-|TRBJ1-1|TRBV20-1
CSASTPTNTEAFF
TGCAGTGCTAGTACTCCGACGAACACTGAAGCTTTCTTT
>TRBD2|few|TRBJ2-1|TRBV5-4
CASSFPSGSNEQFF
TGTGCCAGCAGCTTCCCTAGCGGGAGCAATGAGCAGTTCTTC
>-|many|TRBJ2-5|TRBV5-6
CASSLDGQETQYF
TGTGCCAGCAGCTTGGACGGGCAAGAGACCCAGTACTTC
>-|many|TRBJ2-5|TRBV6-5
CASSYAGTSRETQYF
TGTGCCAGCAGTTACGCCGGGACATCGAGGGAGACCCAGTACTTC
>-|many|TRBJ1-1|TRBV29-1
CSGSGRSRSEAFF
TGCAGCGGTAGTGGTAGGTCGAGGTCTGAAGCTTTCTTT
>-|many|TRBJ1-2|TRBV28
CASSFYKYGYTF
TGTGCCAGCAGTTTCTACAAATATGGCTACACCTTC
>-|many|TRBJ2-7|TRBV20-1
CSARDNSQGGYEQYF
TGCAGTGCTAGAGATAATAGCCAGGGGGGTTACGAGCAGTACTTC
>TRBD2|-|TRBJ2-3|TRBV18
CASSPPESGIGDTQYF
TGTGCCAGCTCCCCGCCTGAAAGCGGGATAGGTGATACGCAGTATTTT
>-|many|TRBJ2-7|TRBV6-6
CASSYRDSYEQYF
TGTGCCAGCAGTTACAGGGATTCCTACGAGCAGTACTTC
>TRBD2|many|TRBJ2-1|TRBV10-1
CASSESKGGSNEQFF
TGCGCCAGCAGTGAGTCGAAGGGCGGGAGCAATGAGCAGTTCTTC
>TRBD1|-|TRBJ2-7|TRBV2
CASSEATGQASYEQYF
TGTGCCAGCAGTGAAGCTACGGGACAGGCTTCCTACGAGCAGTACTTC
>-|few|TRBJ2-3|TRBV3-1
CASSQSPDTQYF
TGTGCCAGCAGCCAATCCCCAGATACGCAGTATTTT
>-|-|TRBJ2-1|TRBV27
CASSGVTGASYNEQFF
TGTGCCAGCAGCGGCGTTACGGGAGCATCCTACAATGAGCAGTTCTTC
>-|few|TRBJ2-7|TRBV19
CASRPRGSSYEQYF
TGTGCCAGTAGGCCTCGAGGATCCTCCTACGAGCAGTACTTC
>-|-|TRBJ2-3|TRBV7-3
CASSQVTKSGTDTQYF
TGTGCCAGCAGCCAAGTTACCAAAAGCGGCACAGATACGCAGTATTTT
>-|few|TRBJ2-3|TRBV19
CASSVRDRWTDTQYF
TGTGCCAGTAGTGTGAGAGATCGGTGGACAGATACGCAGTATTTT
>-|-|TRBJ2-3|TRBV30
CAWNPAGDHTDTQYF
TGTGCCTGGAATCCGGCAGGGGACCACACAGATACGCAGTATTTT
>-|many|TRBJ2-5|TRBV20-1
CSASSEGEQETQYF
TGCAGTGCTAGCAGCGAAGGGGAGCAAGAGACCCAGTACTTC
>-|many|TRBJ1-2|TRBV29-1
CSVYYYGYTF
TGCAGCGTTTATTACTATGGCTACACCTTC
>-|many|TRBJ2-2|TRBV4-1
CASGKTGGTGELFF
TGCGCCAGCGGGAAGACAGGTGGCACCGGGGAGCTGTTTTTT
>TRBD1|-|TRBJ2-1|TRBV18
CASSLPGQGRFGDEQFF
TGTGCCAGCTCACTCCCGGGACAGGGTCGTTTCGGAGATGAGCAGTTCTTC
>-|few|TRBJ2-7|TRBV4-1
CASSQDTQGSYEQYF
TGCGCCAGCAGCCAAGATACCCAGGGGTCGTACGAGCAGTACTTC
>-|-|TRBJ2-5|TRBV6-5
CASSYRSIEETQYF
TGTGCCAGCAGTTACCGGTCAATAGAAGAGACCCAGTACTTC
>-|few|TRBJ1-5|TRBV15
CATSSEEGYQPQHF
TGTGCCACCAGCAGCGAAGAGGGCTATCAGCCCCAGCATTTT
>TRBD1|-|TRBJ2-4|TRBV6-1
CASSPWDRGENIQYF
TGTGCCAGCAGTCCTTGGGACAGGGGTGAAAACATTCAGTACTTC
>TRBD2|few|TRBJ2-7|TRBV6-2/TRBV6-3
CASKIAGVNYEQYF
TGTGCCAGCAAAATAGCGGGGGTAAACTACGAGCAGTACTTC
>-|few|TRBJ2-3|TRBV20-1
CSASRAGSLPDTQYF
TGCAGTGCTAGTCGGGCAGGGAGTCTCCCAGATACGCAGTATTTT
>-|many|TRBJ1-1|TRBV28
CASSIIQARAEAFF
TGTGCCAGCAGTATAATACAGGCTCGGGCTGAAGCTTTCTTT
>TRBD2|few|TRBJ2-3|TRBV9
CASSVWPSGGATDTQYF
TGTGCCAGCAGCGTATGGCCTAGCGGGGGGGCCACAGATACGCAGTATTTT
>TRBD1|many|TRBJ1-1|TRBV5-1
CASSSRTGGTNTEAFF
TGCGCCAGCAGCTCCCGGACAGGGGGTACGAACACTGAAGCTTTCTTT